The 29 T cell receptor beta chains below all came from one sample that was sequenced in a study of control samples from healthy donors and cancer patients. Repertoires were generated with immunoSEQ multiplex PCR, while TCRdb's copy carries only in-frame clones and drops some. The sample yields about 130,000 clones, roughly 92% seen once. The source material was blood. Every receptor here comes from a man aged 18 to 29 in good health.

The chain has TRBV11-2 and TRBJ1-1, with no clear D. V gave up 6 bases and J gave up 8 bases, with 16 bases separating them. The CDR3 sequence is 13 residues long. Germline V gives CDR1 SGHAT, CDR2 FQNNGV. CDR3 DNA: TGTGCCAGCAGGCTACCCTTTGGGCCAGAAGCTTTCTTT. It encodes CASRLPFGPEAFF.

As concerns this clone: The germline gene is not matched at one end of the junction; a read error may be the cause. This rearrangement joins TRBV14 to TRBJ2-7, with a possible D match to TRBD2 (6 bases). Germline V gene lookup returns CDR1 SGHDN and CDR2 FVKESK. This CDR3 has 13 residues. In DNA, the CDR3 is TGTGCCGGCAGCCGTCGGGAGTGGAACGAGCAGTACTTC. Its protein product is CAGSRREWNEQYF.

This rearrangement joins TRBV29-1 to TRBJ2-7; D not resolved. Between the trimmed V and J ends, which lost 0 bases and 0 bases, there was a span of 12 bases. The CDR3 spans 15 residues. Germline CDR1 SQVTM, CDR2 ANQGSEA. The CDR3 bases are TGCAGCGTTGAAGAATACGGCCCCAGCTCCTACGAGCAGTACTTC. Translated: CSVEEYGPSSYEQYF.

J is TRBJ1-1 and V is TRBV6-5; tentatively, D is TRBD1 (5 bases). The CDR3 is 15 residues long. With 4 bases removed from V and 0 bases from J, the gap between germline ends came to 12 bases. Germline lookup yields CDR1 MNHEY and CDR2 SVGAGI. CDR3 loop: CASSSLDSVNTEAFF. In nucleotides, the CDR3 is TGTGCCAGCAGTTCCCTCGACAGCGTGAACACTGAAGCTTTCTTT.

The chain employs TRBV30 and TRBJ2-7; D unclear. The CDR3 is 11 amino acids. Trimming removed 0 bases at V and 7 bases at J, with 7 bases between. CDR1 GTSNPN and CDR2 SVGIG come from the germline V gene (reference sequence). The CDR3 loop reads CAWSVTLEQYF. DNA for the CDR3: TGTGCCTGGAGTGTGACGTTAGAGCAGTACTTC.

V gene TRBV7-9 combines with J gene TRBJ2-1; D uncertain. CDR1 and CDR2 from the germline V gene are SEHNR and FQNEAQ (reference sequence). The CDR3 is 11 residues long. Between the trimmed V and J ends, which lost 1 base and 8 bases, there was a span of 3 bases. CDR3 coding DNA: TGTGCCAGCAGCTTAGTTGATGAGCAGTTCTTC. Translation: CASSLVDEQFF.

The chain combines TRBV29-1 with TRBJ1-1; possibly TRBD1 for D (5 bases). CDR1 SQVTM and CDR2 ANQGSEA come from the germline V gene. The CDR3 consists of 13 residues. The germline V and J ends were trimmed by 4 bases and 3 bases, with 12 bases remaining between them. The CDR3 region is CSVAWGADTEAFF. CDR3 nucleotides: TGCAGCGTTGCCTGGGGCGCGGACACTGAAGCTTTCTTT. The variable domain in full, with the rest retrieved from reference TRBV29-1 and TRBJ1-1, is SAVISQKPSRDICQRGTSLTIQCQVDSQVTMMFWYRQQPGQSLTLIATANQGSEATYESGFVIDKFPISRPNLTFSTLTVSNMSPEDSSIYLCSVAWGADTEAFFGQGTRLTVV.

The rearrangement uses TRBV18 and TRBJ1-4; D ambiguous. The CDR3 sequence is 16 residues long. V was cut by 3 bases and J by 4 bases, with 15 bases left in between. CDR1 and CDR2 (germline): KGHSH, LQKENI. The CDR3 DNA reads as TGTGCCAGCTCACCCGGGCCCACCAATGGTAATGAAAAACTGTTTTTT. This translates into CASSPGPTNGNEKLFF.

This sequence joins TRBV2 and TRBJ2-7, with 8 bases that match TRBD2. The CDR3 has 14 residues. Losses at the gene ends were 6 bases for V and 1 base for J; bases not matched to a gene: 5. Germline V gives CDR1 SNHLY, CDR2 FYNNEI. This CDR3 is CASRSTGGSYEQYF. The DNA of the CDR3 is TGTGCCAGCAGGTCCACGGGAGGGTCCTACGAGCAGTACTTC.

This chain links TRBV9 with TRBJ2-1; D remains unclear. Germline CDR1 is SGDLS and CDR2 is YYNGEE. This CDR3 is built from 13 residues. Trimming left V 0 bases short and J 7 bases short, with 8 bases between. CDR3 protein: CASSVDRGNEQFF. As DNA, the CDR3 is TGTGCCAGCAGCGTAGACCGAGGTAATGAGCAGTTCTTC. Full variable domain (remainder filled in from reference TRBV9 and TRBJ2-1): DSGVTQTPKHLITATGQRVTLRCSPRSGDLSVYWYQQSLDQGLQFLIQYYNGEERAKGNILERFSAQQFPDLHSELNLSSLELGDSALYFCASSVDRGNEQFFGPGTRLTVL.

V gene TRBV27 combines with J gene TRBJ2-7; possibly TRBD1 for D (5 bases). The CDR3 is 16 amino acids. The V end lost 6 bases, the J end lost 4 bases, and 22 bases lay between the germline ends. Germline CDR1 MNHEY, CDR2 SMNVEV (reference sequence). The CDR3 spells CASRFPSFRGRYEQYF. The DNA of the CDR3 is TGTGCCAGCAGGTTCCCTAGTTTTAGGGGTCGATACGAGCAGTACTTC.

The chain has TRBV5-1 and TRBJ1-1; D remains ambiguous. The CDR3 loop spans 15 amino acids. Looked up from germline, CDR1 is SGHRS and CDR2 is YFSETQ. The V end lost 3 bases, the J end lost 1 base, and 13 bases lay between the germline ends. Written as DNA, the CDR3 is TGCGCCAGCAGCTCCGCCCCGGTCCCGAACACTGAAGCTTTCTTT. As protein: CASSSAPVPNTEAFF.

The rearrangement joins TRBV7-6 to TRBJ2-2; D possibly corresponds to TRBD2 (6 bases). Germline CDR1 is SGHVS and CDR2 is FNYEAQ. V lost 2 bases and J lost 3, with 19 bases in between. This CDR3 has 18 residues. The CDR3 DNA reads TGTGCCAGCAGCTTACGGTTGGAGGGGCTTAGGGACACCGGGGAGCTGTTTTTT. Translated, it gives CASSLRLEGLRDTGELFF.

The CDR3 DNA sequence: TGTGCCAGCAGTTGGGACAGACAAGAGACCCAGTACTTC. This translates into CASSWDRQETQYF. The chain has TRBV6-5 and TRBJ2-5, with TRBD1 matching 7 bases. The V segment lost 4 bases and the J segment 2 bases; nucleotides outside the gene matches: 1. Germline V CDR1 and CDR2: MNHEY, SVGAGI. The CDR3 is 13 amino acids.

The chain recombines TRBV28 with TRBJ2-5, with a tentative D call TRBD2 (6 bases). Germline CDR1 and CDR2: MDHEN and SYDVKM. The CDR3 is 14 amino acids. Trimming cost V 3 bases and J 2 bases, with 10 bases left between them. CDR3 residues: CASSLWGRQETQYF. CDR3 sequence (DNA): TGTGCCAGCAGTTTGTGGGGGAGGCAAGAGACCCAGTACTTC.

The V and J genes are TRBV6-2 or TRBV6-3 and TRBJ2-7; D perhaps matches TRBD2 (6 bases). V was cut by 2 bases and J by 2 bases, with 10 bases left in between. CDR1 MNHEY and CDR2 SVGEGT come from the germline V gene. CDR3 length equals 14 residues. The CDR3 is CASSYGREPYEQYF. For the CDR3, the DNA is TGTGCCAGCAGTTACGGGCGGGAACCCTACGAGCAGTACTTC.

The chain joins TRBV11-2 to TRBJ2-3; possible D gene TRBD2, 6 bases. Trimming stripped 4 bases from V and 6 bases from J, with 17 bases between. The CDR3 length is 15 residues. Germline CDR1 SGHAT, CDR2 FQNNGV. The CDR3 is CASSSGGASTDTQYF. The CDR3, as DNA: TGTGCCAGCAGCTCCGGGGGTGCTAGTACGGATACGCAGTATTTT.

V usage is TRBV7-2 and J usage is TRBJ1-2, with 7 bases aligning to TRBD1. V was pared by 4 bases and J by 8 bases, with 7 bases of the junction left unmatched. Germline CDR1 SGHTA, CDR2 FQGNSA. The CDR3 is 13 residues long. The CDR3 DNA reads as TGTGCCAGCAGCTCGACAGGGTCCTGGGGCTACACCTTC. It specifies CASSSTGSWGYTF.

The V gene is TRBV29-1, the J gene TRBJ1-3; 10 nucleotides line up with TRBD1. The CDR3 sequence is 13 residues long. CDR1 and CDR2 (germline): SQVTM, ANQGSEA. V lost 6 bases to trimming and J lost 3 bases; unmatched junction nucleotides: 2. The CDR3 DNA follows: TGCAGCGTGACAGGGGGCCTTGGAAACACCATATATTTT. It yields the protein CSVTGGLGNTIYF.

The chain joins TRBV4-1 to TRBJ2-1; 11 bases are shared with TRBD1. The CDR3 spans 16 residues. Germline CDR1 and CDR2: MGHRA and YSYEKL. The ends lost 4 bases at V and 2 bases at J; junction bases unmatched: 4. The CDR3 region is CASSPGTGGAYNEQFF. CDR3 sequence (DNA): TGCGCCAGCAGCCCCGGGACAGGGGGAGCCTACAATGAGCAGTTCTTC.

This clone was detected only once. V gene TRBV11-2 combines with J gene TRBJ2-1, with 8 bases identical to TRBD2. V shed 6 bases, J shed 7 bases, and the junction held 14 bases outside the gene matches. The CDR3 has 16 residues. Looked up from germline, CDR1 is SGHAT and CDR2 is FQNNGV. This CDR3 is CASRRSGTRGINEQFF. CDR3 nucleotide sequence: TGTGCCAGCAGAAGGAGTGGGACTAGGGGGATAAATGAGCAGTTCTTC.

V usage is TRBV5-4 and J usage is TRBJ2-3; D uncertain. Germline loops: CDR1 SGHNT, CDR2 YYREEE (reference sequence). CDR3 length: 14 residues. V was clipped by 4 bases and J by 2 bases, with 11 bases between them. The CDR3 reads CASSLAGFTDTQYF. CDR3 in DNA: TGTGCCAGCAGCCTCGCTGGGTTCACAGATACGCAGTATTTT. Full variable domain (remainder filled in from reference TRBV5-4 and TRBJ2-3): ETGVTQSPTHLIKTRGQQVTLRCSSQSGHNTVSWYQQALGQGPQFIFQYYREEENGRGNFPPRFSGLQFPNYSSELNVNALELDDSALYLCASSLAGFTDTQYFGPGTRLTVL.

This chain uses TRBV27 with TRBJ2-7; 12 nucleotides line up with TRBD1. Per the germline V gene, CDR1 is MNHEY and CDR2 is SMNVEV (reference sequence). The CDR3 has 14 amino acids. Trimming at V came to 3 bases and at J to 6 bases, leaving 3 bases not matched to a gene. Written as DNA, the CDR3 is TGTGCCAGCAGTTTCGGGACAGGGGGCTCCGAGCAGTACTTC. It codes for CASSFGTGGSEQYF.

The chain combines TRBV6-5 with TRBJ1-2; a weak D match, TRBD1 (5 bases). The V and J ends lost 2 bases and 7 bases respectively, with 11 bases between them. CDR1 is MNHEY and CDR2 is SVGAGI in the germline V gene. The CDR3 extends over 13 amino acids. CDR3 amino acids: CASSYGRGFGYTF. CDR3 bases: TGTGCCAGCAGTTACGGGAGGGGTTTTGGCTACACCTTC.

This clone was seen a single time. This rearrangement joins TRBV7-2 to TRBJ2-5; 7 positions match TRBD2. The V segment lost 2 bases and the J segment 4 bases; nucleotides outside the gene matches: 7. CDR1 SGHTA and CDR2 FQGNSA come from the germline V gene. The length of the CDR3 is 15 residues. Written as DNA, the CDR3 is TGTGCCAGCAGCTTAAGGGCGGGGGAAGGAGAGACCCAGTACTTC. Protein sequence: CASSLRAGEGETQYF.

The gene calls are TRBV28 and TRBJ2-1, with 13 bases that match TRBD2. The CDR3 has 16 amino acids. Germline V gene data show CDR1 as MDHEN and CDR2 as SYDVKM. The J segment lost 3 bases and the V segment lost 5 bases, leaving 4 bases of the junction unmatched. The CDR3 nucleotides are TGTGCCAGCAGTCCCCGGACTAGCGGGGGCTACAATGAGCAGTTCTTC. This gives the protein CASSPRTSGGYNEQFF.

The chain joins TRBV4-1 to TRBJ2-5; D is uncertain. CDR1 and CDR2 from the germline V gene are MGHRA and YSYEKL. The CDR3 covers 13 residues. Trimming removed 0 bases from V and 4 bases from J, with 6 bases in between. The CDR3 spells CASSQDSRETQYF. In nucleotides, the CDR3 is TGCGCCAGCAGCCAAGACTCCCGAGAGACCCAGTACTTC.

This chain uses TRBV2 with TRBJ1-5, with unresolved D. In germline, CDR1 is SNHLY, CDR2 FYNNEI. V was cut by 7 bases and J by 3 bases, with 13 bases left in between. The length of the CDR3 is 14 residues. The CDR3 region is CASNAQSNNQPQHF. In nucleotides, the CDR3 is TGTGCCAGCAATGCACAGTCAAACAATCAGCCCCAGCATTTT.

As concerns this clone: Since a much larger clone is just one base distant, this may be a read error. The gene calls are TRBV6-1 and TRBJ1-1; D gene uncertain. Trimming left V 0 bases short and J 3 bases short, with 5 bases between. The CDR3 consists of 13 residues. In germline, CDR1 is MNHNS, CDR2 SASEGT. The CDR3 bases are TGTGCCAGCAGTGAAGCGGCATACACTGAAGCTTTCTTT. Translating gives CASSEAAYTEAFF.